Described below is a single TCR beta chain sequence and its context. No antigen is known for it. This sample stems from a study of graft-versus-host responses after intestinal transplantation. At the level of the study: Recipients were all induced with anti-thymocyte globulin, then given tacrolimus and steroids for roughly 3 years.

Produced via immunoSEQ multiplex PCR; TCRdb's table is partial and in-frame only. The table has about 120,000 clones, approximately 95% seen once. The sample in question was unstimulated CD8+ T cells sorted from spleen or lymph node cells, obtained before intestinal transplant. The TCR originated in a human donor who received an intestinal transplant.

CDR3 DNA: TGTGCCAGCAGCTTGGACAGAGCTAACTATGGCTACACCTTC. Translation: CASSLDRANYGYTF. The chain joins TRBV7-4 to TRBJ1-2, with D maybe TRBD1 (6 bases). The CDR3 sequence is 14 residues long. The V and J ends lost 3 bases and 0 bases respectively, with 8 bases between them. Germline V gene sequence: CDR1 SGHVT, CDR2 SQSDAQ.